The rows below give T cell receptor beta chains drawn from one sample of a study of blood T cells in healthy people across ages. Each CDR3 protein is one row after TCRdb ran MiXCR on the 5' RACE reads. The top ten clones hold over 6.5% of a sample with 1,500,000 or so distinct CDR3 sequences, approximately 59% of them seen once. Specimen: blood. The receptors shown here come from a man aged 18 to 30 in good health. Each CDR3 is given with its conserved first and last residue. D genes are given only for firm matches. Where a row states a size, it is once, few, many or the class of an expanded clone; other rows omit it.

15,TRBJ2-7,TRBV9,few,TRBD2,TGTGCCAGCAGCGTAGCAGCGGGAGACTACTACGAGCAGTACTTC,CASSVAAGDYYEQYF
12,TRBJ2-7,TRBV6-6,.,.,TGTGCCAGCACCTCTCCTTCCTACGAGCAGTACTTC,CASTSPSYEQYF
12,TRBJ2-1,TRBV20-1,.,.,TGCAGTGCTACCCGGACTGAAAATGAGCAGTTCTTC,CSATRTENEQFF
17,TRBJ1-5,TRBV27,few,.,TGTGCCAGCAGTTTACGGCCACCAGGAGTGAGCAATCAGCCCCAGCATTTT,CASSLRPPGVSNQPQHF
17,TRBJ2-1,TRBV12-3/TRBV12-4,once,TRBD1,TGTGCCAGCAGCTACCCTACAGACAGGGGCTCCTACAATGAGCAGTTCTTC,CASSYPTDRGSYNEQFF
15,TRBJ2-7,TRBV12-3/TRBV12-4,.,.,TGTGCCAGCAGTTTATATGGCAGAACCTACAATGAGCAGTACTTC,CASSLYGRTYNEQYF
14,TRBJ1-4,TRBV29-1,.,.,TGCAGCGTTGCGGCTCGCGAATCTAATGAAAAACTGTTTTTT,CSVAARESNEKLFF
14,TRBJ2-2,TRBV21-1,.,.,TGTGCCAGCAGCAAAGTCGGGGGGTTCGGGGAGCTGTTTTTT,CASSKVGGFGELFF
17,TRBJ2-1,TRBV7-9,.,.,TGTGCCGGCAGCCTGCCGTCCGGGCACTTTAGAGGGAATGAGCAGTTCTTC,CAGSLPSGHFRGNEQFF
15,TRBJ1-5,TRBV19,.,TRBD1,TGTGCCAGTAGCCTCAAGACAGGGGGTCATCAGCCCCAGCATTTT,CASSLKTGGHQPQHF
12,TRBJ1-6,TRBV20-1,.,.,TGCAGTGCTAGCTCCTATAATTCACCCCTCCACTTT,CSASSYNSPLHF
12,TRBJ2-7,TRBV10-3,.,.,TGTGCCATCAGTGTGGGCTCCTACGAGCAGTACTTC,CAISVGSYEQYF
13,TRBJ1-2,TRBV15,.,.,TGTGCCACCAGCAGAGACGGGAACTATGGCTACACCTTC,CATSRDGNYGYTF
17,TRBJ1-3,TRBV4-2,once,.,TGTGCCAGCAGCCAAGATCACAGAAGCACGGCTGGAAACACCATATATTTT,CASSQDHRSTAGNTIYF
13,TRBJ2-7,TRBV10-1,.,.,TGCGCCAGCAGTGAAAGTCGTTCCTACGAGCAGTACTTC,CASSESRSYEQYF
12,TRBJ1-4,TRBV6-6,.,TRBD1,TGTGCCAGCAGTTACCGACAGGGGGAACTGTTTTTT,CASSYRQGELFF
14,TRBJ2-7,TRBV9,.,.,TGTGCCAACAGCGTCTCCGGGGGCACCTACGAGCAGTACTTC,CANSVSGGTYEQYF
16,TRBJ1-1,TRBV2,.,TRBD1,TGTGCCAGCAACAAGGGGACAGGGGGCGACGGCACTGAAGCTTTCTTT,CASNKGTGGDGTEAFF
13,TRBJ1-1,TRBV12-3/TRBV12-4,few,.,TGTGCCAGCAGTGATACCTTGAACACTGAAGCTTTCTTT,CASSDTLNTEAFF
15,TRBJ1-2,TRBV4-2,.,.,TGTGCCAGCAGGACCGACAGGCCATCTAACTATGGCTACACCTTC,CASRTDRPSNYGYTF
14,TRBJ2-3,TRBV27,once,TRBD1,TGTGCCAGCAGTCTCACAAGGACAGGCGTAATGCAGTATTTT,CASSLTRTGVMQYF
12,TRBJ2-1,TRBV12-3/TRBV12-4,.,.,TGTGCCAGCAGTTCATCTACCGTCGAGCAGTTCTTC,CASSSSTVEQFF
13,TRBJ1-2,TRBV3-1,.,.,TGTGCCAGCAGCCAACCAGGGGCAGGAGGCTACACCTTC,CASSQPGAGGYTF
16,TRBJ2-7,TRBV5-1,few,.,TGCGCCAGCAGCTTGGCCCCGGCCGAAAATACCTACGAGCAGTACTTC,CASSLAPAENTYEQYF
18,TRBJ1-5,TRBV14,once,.,TGTGCCAGCAGCCAGGGGGGGACACGAAAGTATAGCAATCAGCCCCAGCATTTT,CASSQGGTRKYSNQPQHF
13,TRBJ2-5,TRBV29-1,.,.,TGCAGCGTTGTTATAGGGCTAGGGGAGACCCAGTACTTC,CSVVIGLGETQYF
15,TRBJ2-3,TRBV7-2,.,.,TGTGCCAGCAGTTTCATTAGCGGCCTCACAGATACGCAGTATTTT,CASSFISGLTDTQYF
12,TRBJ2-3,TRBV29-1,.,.,TGCAGCGTTGACCAGACTGCAGATACGCAGTATTTT,CSVDQTADTQYF
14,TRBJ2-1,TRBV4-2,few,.,TGTGCCAGCAGCCAGGCCTTGACCTCCAATGAGCAGTTCTTC,CASSQALTSNEQFF
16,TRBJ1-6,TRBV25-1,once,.,TGTGCCAGCAGTGAATTCGGGACACCTTATAATTCACCCCTCCACTTT,CASSEFGTPYNSPLHF
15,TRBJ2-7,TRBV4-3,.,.,TGCGCCAGCGGCCAACAACCCCTCTCGTCCTATGAGCAGTACTTC,CASGQQPLSSYEQYF
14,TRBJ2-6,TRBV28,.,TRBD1,TGTGCCAGCAGTAACAGGGGGCAGTCCAACGTCCTGACTTTC,CASSNRGQSNVLTF
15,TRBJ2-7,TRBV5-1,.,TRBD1,TGCGCCAGCAGCTTGGGCTGGGACAGGGGTTACGAGCAGTACTTC,CASSLGWDRGYEQYF
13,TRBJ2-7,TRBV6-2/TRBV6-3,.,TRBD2,TGTGCCAGCAGTCGGGGGGAAAACTACGAGCAGTACTTC,CASSRGENYEQYF